A single sample gave rise to the 19 T cell receptor beta chains below, sequenced in a study of shared clonotypes between healthy human individuals. The table came from immunoSEQ multiplex PCR; TCRdb's copy has only in-frame clones and leaves some out. The sample records roughly 2 million clones, 90% to 96% being singletons. The material sequenced was naive CD4+ T cells sorted from blood. Subset specified: CD45RA+ positively selected. The receptor source for this set is a man between 18 and 29 years old in good health.

Worth noting for this clone: This same CDR3 is encoded by further DNA sequences in the sample. J is TRBJ2-7 and V is TRBV10-3; TRBD2 is a possible D gene (6 bases). This CDR3 comprises 13 residues. Trimming cost V 5 bases and J 4 bases, with 12 bases left between them. CDR1 and CDR2 from the germline V gene are ENHRY and SYGVKD. CDR3 in DNA: TGTGCCATCAGTCAGGGACTTTCTTACGAGCAGTACTTC. Translating it yields CAISQGLSYEQYF.

The J gene is TRBJ1-1, the V gene TRBV14; D not certain. V was trimmed by 3 bases and J by 1 base, leaving 9 bases between them. Germline CDR1 SGHDN, CDR2 FVKESK. CDR3 length: 14 residues. The CDR3: CASSQGPGNTEAFF. Written as DNA, the CDR3 is TGTGCCAGCAGCCAGGGCCCTGGGAACACTGAAGCTTTCTTT.

The rearrangement joins TRBV30 to TRBJ1-5; 11 nucleotides align to TRBD1. Germline-derived CDR1 and CDR2 are GTSNPN and SVGIG (reference sequence). This CDR3 spans 15 amino acids. Trimming at V came to 1 base and at J to 4 bases, leaving 3 bases not matched to a gene. In nucleotides, the CDR3 is TGTGCCTGGAGTGGGGACAGGGGGGCAAATCAGCCCCAGCATTTT. Encoded protein: CAWSGDRGANQPQHF.

The J gene is TRBJ2-5, the V gene TRBV7-2; 14 nucleotides align to TRBD2. Germline loops: CDR1 SGHTA, CDR2 FQGNSA. V was pared by 0 bases and J by 4 bases, with 7 bases of the junction left unmatched. The CDR3 has 18 amino acids. The CDR3 bases are TGTGCCAGCAGCTTAGCGCGACTAGCGGGGGGGCCTGGAGAGACCCAGTACTTC. Protein sequence: CASSLARLAGGPGETQYF.

In its sample, this clone was seen once. This sequence joins TRBV11-2 and TRBJ1-5; 11 nucleotides match TRBD1. The CDR3 runs to 18 residues. Trimming cost V 4 bases and J 0 bases; bases outside gene matches: 8. Germline V CDR1 and CDR2: SGHAT, FQNNGV. The chain's CDR3 is CASSSGTGGPFSNQPQHF. For the CDR3, the DNA is TGTGCCAGCAGCTCCGGGACAGGGGGTCCGTTTAGCAATCAGCCCCAGCATTTT.

The rearrangement joins TRBV10-3 to TRBJ2-7, with 12 positions matching TRBD1. The germline CDR1 and CDR2 sequences are ENHRY and SYGVKD. The junction had 9 bases not matched to a gene; V was cut back by 6 bases and J by 9 bases. This CDR3 spans 14 amino acids. DNA of the CDR3: TGTGCCATCAGCTCCGGGACAGGGGGCTATGGGCAGTACTTC. It specifies CAISSGTGGYGQYF.

The chain joins TRBV6-1 to TRBJ1-3, with 10 nucleotides matching TRBD1. After removal of 6 bases from V and 2 bases from J, the junction contained 4 bases not matched to a gene. CDR1 MNHNS and CDR2 SASEGT come from the germline V gene. The length of the CDR3 is 15 residues. The CDR3 protein is CASRDRGLPGNTIYF. CDR3 nucleotides: TGTGCCAGCAGGGACAGGGGGTTACCTGGAAACACCATATATTTT.

The chain uses TRBV10-3 and TRBJ1-2, with D perhaps TRBD1 (6 bases). Germline lookup yields CDR1 ENHRY and CDR2 SYGVKD. V shed 6 bases and J shed 8 bases, with 16 bases lying between them. There are 13 residues in the CDR3. The CDR3 loop reads CAIRKDSLEGYTF. As DNA, the CDR3 is TGTGCCATCAGGAAGGACAGCTTGGAGGGCTACACCTTC.

This clone appeared once. J is TRBJ2-5 and V is TRBV2, with TRBD2 matching 16 bases. This CDR3 comprises 15 residues. Per germline, CDR1 SNHLY and CDR2 FYNNEI. V dropped 8 bases and J dropped 5; count of bases not matched to a gene: 5. The CDR3, as DNA: TGTGCCAGCCGAGGGACTAGCGGGGGGGTTGAGACCCAGTACTTC. It yields the protein CASRGTSGGVETQYF.

This clone was picked up one time. The gene calls are TRBV30 and TRBJ2-2; 9 bases fit TRBD2. The germline V gene encodes CDR1 GTSNPN and CDR2 SVGIG (reference sequence). V shed 7 bases and J 6 bases; nucleotides not matched to a gene: 15. CDR3 size: 16 residues. This chain's CDR3 is CAYSGLASLSPGELFF. The CDR3 DNA reads as TGTGCCTATTCGGGACTAGCCTCTCTCAGCCCCGGGGAGCTGTTTTTT. The complete variable domain, with remaining parts taken from reference TRBV30 and TRBJ2-2, reads SQTIHQWPATLVQPVGSPLSLECTVEGTSNPNLYWYRQAAGRGLQLLFYSVGIGQISSEVPQNLSASRPQDRQFILSSKKLLLSDSGFYLCAYSGLASLSPGELFFGEGSRLTVL.

This CDR3 reads CASSLSWGAGNEQFF. CDR3 coding DNA: TGTGCCAGCAGTTTATCGTGGGGGGCAGGTAATGAGCAGTTCTTC. The chain combines TRBV27 with TRBJ2-1, with D perhaps matching TRBD1 or TRBD2 (6 bases each). CDR1 is MNHEY and CDR2 is SMNVEV in the germline V gene (reference sequence). Trimming pared 0 bases from V and 7 bases from J, leaving 13 bases between. The CDR3 totals 15 residues.

The V and J genes are TRBV19 and TRBJ2-7; D not certain. The CDR3 sequence is 13 residues long. Germline V gene data show CDR1 as LNHDA and CDR2 as SQIVND (reference sequence). V was trimmed by 1 base and J by 3 bases, leaving 7 bases between them. The CDR3 loop reads CASSIVHGYEQYF. As DNA, the CDR3 is TGTGCCAGTAGTATAGTACACGGCTACGAGCAGTACTTC.

The CDR3 region has the DNA TGTGCCAGCAGCGTGCTGACGAACTATGGCTACACCTTC. It codes for CASSVLTNYGYTF. The chain employs TRBV9 and TRBJ1-2; D not certain. V was clipped by 2 bases and J by 2 bases, with 7 bases between them. Germline V gene lookup returns CDR1 SGDLS and CDR2 YYNGEE. This CDR3 is built from 13 residues.

The chain joins TRBV5-4 to TRBJ2-7; weak D call: TRBD1 (6 bases). This CDR3 is 13 amino acids long. Germline values: CDR1 SGHNT, CDR2 YYREEE (reference sequence). The V gene lost 1 base and the J gene lost 3 bases, with 8 bases spanning the gap. The CDR3 nucleotides are TGTGCCAGCAGCTTGACAGGGTTCTACGAGCAGTACTTC. Translation gives CASSLTGFYEQYF.

This clone was detected only once. The chain combines TRBV27 with TRBJ1-6; D not resolved. The V end was cut by 2 bases, the J end by 5 bases, with 10 bases between. Germline V gene data show CDR1 as MNHEY and CDR2 as SMNVEV (reference sequence). This CDR3 is built from 15 residues. CDR3 nucleotide sequence: TGTGCCAGCAGTTTAAATGCGGGGAATAATTCACCCCTCCACTTT. It encodes CASSLNAGNNSPLHF.

The table lists this clone with a count of one. The rearrangement links TRBV28 to TRBJ2-1; no reliable D call. This CDR3 is built from 14 residues. Germline V gene sequence: CDR1 MDHEN, CDR2 SYDVKM. The V end was cut by 2 bases, the J end by 6 bases, with 11 bases between. The CDR3 loop reads CASSLVRPSNEQFF. The CDR3 DNA reads TGTGCCAGCAGTTTAGTTCGGCCGAGCAATGAGCAGTTCTTC.

The chain is built from TRBV25-1 and TRBJ1-5; D remains ambiguous. The length of the CDR3 is 16 residues. CDR1 MGHDK and CDR2 SYGVNS come from the germline V gene. V was shortened by 1 base and J by 6 bases, with 16 bases between the two germline ends. The CDR3 nucleotides are TGTGCCAGCAGTGAATCTATTGAAGTTCGCGGTCAGCCCCAGCATTTT. Amino acids: CASSESIEVRGQPQHF.

This clone was seen only once. The chain recombines TRBV10-1 with TRBJ1-1; 9 positions agree with TRBD1. In germline, CDR1 is WNHNN, CDR2 SYGVQD (reference sequence). The junction had 5 bases not matched to a gene; V was cut back by 5 bases and J by 1 base. CDR3 length: 15 amino acids. The CDR3 DNA is TGCGCCAGCAGTAACAGGGGGCTAGGGAACACTGAAGCTTTCTTT. Translated, it gives CASSNRGLGNTEAFF.

With regard to this clone: The same CDR3 also results from other DNA sequences found in this sample. The chain employs TRBV18 and TRBJ1-1; D gene ambiguous. The CDR3 runs to 14 residues. The V end lost 1 base, the J end lost 2 bases, and 8 bases lay between the germline ends. Looked up from germline, CDR1 is KGHSH and CDR2 is LQKENI. The CDR3 nucleotides are TGTGCCAGCTCACCACTTGACGGAAACACTGAAGCTTTCTTT. Translated, it gives CASSPLDGNTEAFF. Supplemented by reference TRBV18 and TRBJ1-1, the full variable domain reads NAGVMQNPRHLVRRRGQEARLRCSPMKGHSHVYWYRQLPEEGLKFMVYLQKENIIDESGMPKERFSAEFPKEGPSILRIQQVVRGDSAAYFCASSPLDGNTEAFFGQGTRLTVV.